This T cell receptor beta chain was captured by sequencing in a study of shared clonotypes between healthy human individuals (dated by TCRdb to the early 2020s). A note on the overall study: The cohort comprised a couple of women and a few men aged 18 to 49 years. For each donor, CD4 naive and CD4 memory were each given three plates, CD8 naive was given two plates, and CD8 memory was given one plate. To estimate repertoire size and how much clonotype sharing occurs between individuals, the study deeply sequenced the blood TCR repertoires of five healthy adults. To increase sequencing depth and limit assay-specific biases, different laboratories used diverse techniques to prepare libraries and sequence TCR repertoires. Between about 0.8 and 9.5 billion PBMCs per donor were obtained by leukapheresis.

Summary of the overall study and its limitations: Because the study included a small number of donors, the genetic and exposure-history diversity represented was limited. Naive subsets generally had larger estimated clonotype richness than memory subsets did. Rarefaction of sorted-subset datasets indicated incomplete sequencing despite the large sequencing depth. Sharing across a handful of donors was observed for about 4.8% of naive CD4, over 3% of naive CD8, over 2% of memory CD4, and roughly 0.43% of memory CD8 clonotypes. Clonotypes shared by all four sorted-subset donors showed higher generation probabilities than non-shared clonotypes. Sampling was restricted to blood, and TCR repertoires in tissues likely differ from the TCR repertoires found in blood. Pairwise subsampling indicated that sequencing depth was expected to affect the degree of clonotype sharing among donors.

Donors were healthy HIV-negative adults with no recently reported acute infections or vaccinations. Every donor was a Caucasian adult living in Nashville, Tennessee, USA. CD4+ T cells were enriched by magnetic negative selection; naive cells were then positively selected on CD45RA, and the negative fraction formed the memory subset. Blood was collected by leukapheresis, and PBMCs were isolated by Ficoll-Histopaque density gradient centrifugation and then cryopreserved in liquid nitrogen vapor phase. Analytical flow cytometry was used to check the purity and quantity of each magnetically sorted T cell population. Genomic DNA was isolated from each sorted fraction and quantified by UV absorbance on a Nanodrop 2000c. Using the deep immunoSEQ assay, multiplex PCR amplified TCR CDR3 regions from genomic DNA. Genomic DNA extracted from each cell subset was distributed evenly over all wells of several immunoSEQ 96-well plates, and each plate served as one replicate. For sorted subsets, approximately 210 ng genomic DNA, equal to some 30,000 T cell genomes, was loaded into each replicate PCR. Purified libraries were measured with a Qubit 3.0 fluorometer, size-checked on a Bioanalyzer 2100, and measured again with the KAPA Library Quantification kit. Every immunoSEQ 96-well plate was sequenced on a dedicated single-read 150-cycle Illumina NextSeq 550 flow cell. On the authors' methods: The immunoSEQ output contained only junctional sequences without quality scores, so filtering could not match that applied to full-length reads. To assign V/J genes and CDR3, sequences were annotated using PyIR, a Python wrapper for IgBLAST v1.9, with IMGT germline references. Reads with weak V/J assignments (E-value above 1e-6), missing CDR3, stop codons, out-of-frame junctions, or ambiguous translated residues were removed. A V3J clonotype was defined by an identical inferred V gene, J gene, and CDR3 amino acid sequence. The percentage overlap between two repertoires was calculated by dividing the number of shared unique clonotypes by the size of the smaller repertoire. Three approaches were used to assess repertoire richness: RTK rarefaction, the Chao1 estimator, and Recon v2.1 estimates of unobserved clonotypes. OLGA was used to compute generation probabilities for all TCRbeta clonotypes that the gDNA method yielded from a few donors. TCRdb holds this immuneACCESS table with in-frame rearrangements only. Some clones are missing; in checked studies, unresolved V genes explain under half, and the rest has no known cause. V, J and clone size were drawn from that table, and D and trimming were deduced from the DNA. The sample has roughly 2.5 million clones on record, around nine tenths of them singletons. The top ten constitute over 0.12% of the sample.

A note on this clone: The antigen it recognizes is unknown. No base-level quality is on record; no much larger clone is a single base apart.

V is pared back by 5 bases and J by 0 bases, with 20 bases lying between the germline termini. Including cysteine and phenylalanine, the CDR3 has 17 amino acids. Here the CDR3 DNA is all that survives: 51 bases in frame from base 1. In the germline V gene, CDR1 corresponds to SGHTA and CDR2 to FQGNSA. Specimen: naive CD4+ T cells sorted from blood. The cell subset or site label, as the study defines it: CD45RA+ positively selected. This sequence uses TRBV7-2 and TRBJ2-7; no D segment can be confidently identified. This TCR came from a man between 18 and 35 years old in good health. At the DNA level, the sequence is TGTGCCAGCAGCCCTATCCTGTGGGCCCTCAACTCCTACGAGCAGTACTTC. This translates into CASSPILWALNSYEQYF.